This T cell receptor (beta chain) emerged from a study of CD8+ T cells in alopecia areata. Study results and limitations: Lesional scalp displayed greater clonality than normal scalp, most notably in alopecia totalis/universalis.

From germline, CDR1 is MNHEY and CDR2 SMNVEV (reference sequence). The CDR3 spans 13 residues. Germline trimming cut 7 bases from V and 10 bases from J; bases unmatched to any gene: 7. Extraction and reverse transcription of RNA yielded cDNA as the sequencing template. TCRdb's table, derived via immunoSEQ multiplex PCR, lists solely in-frame clones and lacks some. The profile covers 25,000 to 40,000 clones, with about 80% appearing a single time and under 20% taken by the ten largest. As to this clone: Its antigen remains unknown.

Sequencing used NKG2D-low CD8+ T cells sorted from blood. This chain connects TRBV27 to TRBJ2-3, with 11 nucleotides matching TRBD2. The sequence was obtained from a human donor with alopecia areata. The CDR3 DNA reads as TGTGCCAGCACCCCGGGACTAGCGGCAGCGCAGTATTTT. This gives the protein CASTPGLAAAQYF.